This T cell receptor (beta chain) was sequenced in a study of blood T cell repertoires in COVID-19. Across the whole study: Collection of acute and convalescent COVID-19 samples took place in the United States, Italy and Spain. In each case, the material was cDNA or gDNA derived from T cells, B-cell-depleted T cells, or PBMCs.

As handled by the study authors: Quantification of nucleated cells was approximated via reference gene primer amplification. TCRdb keeps only in-frame clones here, not all; method: immunoSEQ multiplex PCR. That table is the source of V, J and clone size, and D and trimming were worked out from the DNA. Of some 370,000 clones detected, 89% appear once; the ten largest clones hold around 1.3%. The TCR originated in a man aged 35 to 55 with acute or convalescent COVID-19. Sequencing used peripheral blood.

The CDR3, as DNA: TGTGCCAGCAGAACACCGGGGGGGGAGGGTACTGAAGCTTTCTTT. Translated: CASRTPGGEGTEAFF. The chain has TRBV27 and TRBJ1-1; D might be TRBD1 (5 bases). Germline V lookup: CDR1 MNHEY, CDR2 SMNVEV (reference sequence). V was shortened by 6 bases and J by 5 bases, with 19 bases between the two germline ends. The length of the CDR3 is 15 residues.